Following are 14 T cell receptor beta chains from one sample sequenced in a study of OX40 agonist ivuxolimab in advanced cancers. Assay: immunoSEQ multiplex PCR; the TCRdb copy retains only in-frame clones and omits some. The data show tens of thousands of clones, about three quarters seen once. This specimen consisted of CD4+ or CD8+ T cells sorted from blood, obtained in a trial of the OX40 agonist ivuxolimab. Every receptor here comes from an adult with an advanced solid tumor such as melanoma, head and neck, liver or kidney cancer.

The chain carries TRBV6-1 and TRBJ1-5, with D possibly matching TRBD1 (5 bases). CDR1 is MNHNS, CDR2 SASEGT, per germline. V lost 2 bases and J lost 11, with 19 bases in between. The length of the CDR3 is 15 residues. CDR3 in amino acids: CASSENSGGGIAQHF. The CDR3, as DNA: TGTGCCAGCAGTGAAAATTCCGGGGGGGGAATAGCCCAGCATTTT.

This sequence joins TRBV7-2 and TRBJ2-5; 9 bases map to TRBD2. The CDR3 length is 15 residues. V lost 4 bases to trimming and J lost 5 bases; unmatched junction nucleotides: 8. CDR1 SGHTA and CDR2 FQGNSA come from the germline V gene. The CDR3: CASSSNSGGEETQYF. The CDR3 DNA reads as TGTGCCAGCAGCTCCAATAGCGGGGGTGAGGAGACCCAGTACTTC.

This chain connects TRBV14 to TRBJ2-7; D is possibly TRBD1 (7 bases). CDR3 length equals 14 residues. Germline V gene data show CDR1 as SGHDN and CDR2 as FVKESK. Trimming took off 5 bases at V and 4 bases at J, with 15 bases between the two ends. CDR3 protein: CASSFRDSGYEQYF. The DNA of the CDR3 is TGTGCCAGCAGCTTCCGGGACAGCGGGTACGAGCAGTACTTC.

The chain employs TRBV5-1 and TRBJ2-3, with a tentative D call TRBD1 (6 bases). Germline V gene sequence: CDR1 SGHRS, CDR2 YFSETQ. The CDR3 spans 16 residues. Trimming left V 3 bases short and J 0 bases short, with 14 bases between. Written as DNA, the CDR3 is TGCGCCAGCAGCTCACCTCCGGGACACAGCACAGATACGCAGTATTTT. Translating it yields CASSSPPGHSTDTQYF.

The chain is built from TRBV10-2 and TRBJ2-2; 10 nucleotides align to TRBD1. The CDR3 is 13 residues long. CDR1 and CDR2 from the germline V gene are WSHSY and SAAADI. With 7 bases clipped from V and 6 bases from J, the junction kept 2 bases outside the gene matches. As DNA, the CDR3 is TGCGCCAGCAATGACAGGGGGCCCGGGGAGCTGTTTTTT. Amino acid sequence: CASNDRGPGELFF.

This clone occurred once. V usage is TRBV19 and J usage is TRBJ1-6; D unclear. Germline-derived CDR1 and CDR2 are LNHDA and SQIVND (reference sequence). Trimming pared 7 bases from V and 7 bases from J, leaving 17 bases between. CDR3 length equals 15 residues. CDR3 sequence (DNA): TGTGCCAGTAAAATTAGAGGATCGGAGAATTCACCCCTCCACTTT. It specifies CASKIRGSENSPLHF.

This chain connects TRBV11-3 to TRBJ2-1, with TRBD2 as a possible D gene (6 bases). Per the germline V gene, CDR1 is SGHNT and CDR2 is YENEEA. This CDR3 has 14 residues. V was clipped by 3 bases and J by 4 bases, with 10 bases between them. CDR3 in amino acids: CASSFGGMYNEQFF. In DNA form, the CDR3 reads TGTGCCAGCAGCTTCGGGGGAATGTACAATGAGCAGTTCTTC.

In this sample, this clone turned up once. This sequence joins TRBV9 and TRBJ1-2; the D gene is possibly TRBD1 (6 bases). V was cut by 0 bases and J by 4 bases, with 13 bases left in between. The CDR3 has 15 amino acids. The germline V gene encodes CDR1 SGDLS and CDR2 YYNGEE. Written as DNA, the CDR3 is TGTGCCAGCAGCGTAGGAGGGGGGCAAAGCTATGGCTACACCTTC. Encoded protein: CASSVGGGQSYGYTF.

The chain joins TRBV6-4 to TRBJ1-1; D is unclear. Germline CDR1 reads MRHNA; CDR2 reads SNTAGT. The CDR3 covers 13 residues. The ends were cut back, 0 bases at V and 1 base at J, with 3 bases in the middle. CDR3 in amino acids: CASSDSANTEAFF. The CDR3 region has the DNA TGTGCCAGCAGTGACTCCGCGAACACTGAAGCTTTCTTT.

This clone was detected only once. The chain combines TRBV30 with TRBJ2-1, with TRBD2 identical over 7 bases. Losses at the gene ends were 2 bases for V and 8 bases for J; bases not matched to a gene: 9. The CDR3 is made up of 14 amino acids. CDR1 is GTSNPN and CDR2 is SVGIG in the germline V gene (reference sequence). Here the CDR3 DNA reads TGTGCCTGGAGTACCTGGACTAGTGGCCATGAGCAGTTCTTC. It encodes CAWSTWTSGHEQFF.

The rearrangement links TRBV4-1 to TRBJ2-1; 10 bases match TRBD1. This CDR3 contains 17 residues. Germline CDR1 reads MGHRA; CDR2 reads YSYEKL. The junction had 6 bases not matched to a gene; V was cut back by 0 bases and J by 4 bases. The CDR3 protein is CASSQDTGTGVYNEQFF. Here the CDR3 DNA reads TGCGCCAGCAGCCAAGACACCGGGACAGGGGTTTACAATGAGCAGTTCTTC.

This sequence joins TRBV9 and TRBJ2-2, with D tentatively TRBD1 (6 bases). Trimming cost V 3 bases and J 5 bases, with 17 bases left between them. The CDR3 consists of 16 residues. Germline V gene sequence: CDR1 SGDLS, CDR2 YYNGEE. DNA of the CDR3: TGTGCCAGCAGCGCCCGAGGTGGGGGCGATACCGGGGAGCTGTTTTTT. This encodes CASSARGGGDTGELFF.

The chain couples TRBV19 to TRBJ2-3; a possible D gene is TRBD2 (6 bases). This CDR3 comprises 14 residues. The ends were cut back, 10 bases at V and 4 bases at J, with 18 bases in the middle. Germline CDR1 LNHDA, CDR2 SQIVND (reference sequence). The CDR3 DNA follows: TGTGCCACAACGGACGGGGGAGCGCCAGATACGCAGTATTTT. Translating it yields CATTDGGAPDTQYF.

Written as DNA, the CDR3 is TGTGCCAGCAGCCCCGGGACAGGGGTTTATAGCAATCAGCCCCAGCATTTT. Protein: CASSPGTGVYSNQPQHF. V and J are TRBV7-9 and TRBJ1-5; TRBD1 agrees at 10 bases. The germline CDR1 and CDR2 sequences are SEHNR and FQNEAQ (reference sequence). This CDR3 is built from 17 residues. V trimming: 5 bases; J trimming: 0 bases; junction bases outside the gene matches: 7.